This T cell receptor beta chain appears in the sequencing data of a study of blood T cell repertoires in COVID-19. Study in general: COVID-19 samples collected from the United States, Italy and Spain covered acute and convalescent phases. From T cells, B-cell-depleted T cells, or PBMCs came the material, which was cDNA or gDNA.

This CDR3 comprises 12 residues. V lost 2 bases to trimming and J lost 10 bases, with 9 bases between them. Germline-derived CDR1 and CDR2 are SGHTA and FQGNSA. Study processing details: Amplifying reference gene primers gave estimates of nucleated cell counts. Sequenced by immunoSEQ multiplex PCR; TCRdb stores in-frame clones only, minus some. That table is the source of V, J and clone size, and D and trimming were worked out from the DNA. The table has 55,000 to 65,000 clones, 75% to 90% seen once. This sequence originates from a human donor with active COVID-19. The donor label of this sample is uncertain. Sequencing used peripheral blood. V gene TRBV7-2 combines with J gene TRBJ2-1; unclear D gene. In nucleotides, the CDR3 is TGTGCCAGCAGCTTACGGGTCGGGGAGCAGTTCTTC. Translated: CASSLRVGEQFF.